A single sample gave rise to the 22 T cell receptor beta chains below, sequenced in a study of cytomegalovirus exposure and HLA in healthy donors. Vbeta (60) and Jbeta (13) primers were used in the PCR. Libraries were prepared by immunoSEQ multiplex PCR; TCRdb keeps only in-frame clonotypes and omits some of them. Of 85,000 to 120,000 clones listed, under 80% are singletons. Material for sequencing was PBMCs. Receptor source: a woman in her 50s in good health and CMV-seropositive.

This chain uses TRBV19 with TRBJ1-4, with 7 bases lining up with TRBD1. CDR3 length equals 13 residues. V was clipped by 8 bases and J by 6 bases; unmatched bases: 6. In germline, CDR1 is LNHDA, CDR2 SQIVND (reference sequence). The CDR3 loop reads CASSGQRDEKLFF. The CDR3 DNA follows: TGTGCCAGTTCGGGACAGAGGGATGAAAAACTGTTTTTT.

The chain combines TRBV7-9 with TRBJ1-3, with D maybe TRBD1 (6 bases). Germline loops: CDR1 SEHNR, CDR2 FQNEAQ (reference sequence). The CDR3 runs to 13 residues. V dropped 5 bases and J dropped 9 bases, with 14 bases sitting between them. The CDR3 region is CASSPGQFPTIYF. The DNA for the CDR3 is TGTGCCAGCAGCCCTGGACAGTTCCCCACCATATATTTT.

This chain uses TRBV27 with TRBJ2-4; the match to TRBD1 covers 7 bases. The CDR3 runs to 14 residues. CDR1 MNHEY and CDR2 SMNVEV come from the germline V gene (reference sequence). The J segment lost 3 bases and the V segment lost 5 bases, leaving 4 bases of the junction unmatched. CDR3 nucleotides: TGTGCCAGCAGTCCCCGGGACAGCAAAAACATTCAGTACTTC. This codes for CASSPRDSKNIQYF.

The CDR3 nucleotides are TGTGCCAGCAGTTTGAAGGGGTCTGGAAACACTGAAGCTTTCTTT. The encoded protein is CASSLKGSGNTEAFF. This rearrangement joins TRBV2 to TRBJ1-1; weak D call: TRBD1 (5 bases). CDR3 size: 15 residues. CDR1 is SNHLY and CDR2 is FYNNEI in the germline V gene. With 5 bases removed from V and 2 bases from J, the gap between germline ends came to 15 bases.

DNA of the CDR3: TGTGCCAGTTTTCAACAGGGTGGTAGTGGCTACACCTTC. Translating it yields CASFQQGGSGYTF. This chain uses TRBV19 with TRBJ1-2; possibly TRBD1 for D (6 bases). This CDR3 has 13 residues. CDR1 and CDR2 from the germline V gene are LNHDA and SQIVND (reference sequence). Trimming stripped 8 bases from V and 7 bases from J, with 17 bases between.

This sequence joins TRBV28 and TRBJ1-1; 7 nucleotides line up with TRBD1. There are 14 residues in the CDR3. Trimming at V came to 7 bases and at J to 8 bases, leaving 13 bases not matched to a gene. CDR1 and CDR2 from the germline V gene are MDHEN and SYDVKM. This CDR3 reads CASIYRGGDIEAFF. CDR3 nucleotide sequence: TGTGCCAGCATCTACAGGGGCGGGGACATAGAAGCTTTCTTT.

This chain connects TRBV4-3 to TRBJ1-3, with D possibly TRBD1 on 5 matching bases. Germline CDR1 reads LGHNA; CDR2 reads YSLEER. Trimming took 4 bases from V and 0 from J, leaving 10 bases between them. This CDR3 region has 15 residues. For the CDR3, the DNA is TGCGCCAGCAGCCGTTACAGGAGCTCTGGAAACACCATATATTTT. It translates to CASSRYRSSGNTIYF.

This clone appeared a few times. The J gene is TRBJ1-2, the V gene TRBV7-2; 8 bases fit TRBD1. From germline, CDR1 is SGHTA and CDR2 FQGNSA. The CDR3 totals 16 residues. J lost 8 bases, V lost 6 bases, and 17 bases had no gene match. CDR3 DNA: TGTGCCAGCAGTCTGCCGCCCGTTGGACAGGGAAGAGGCTACACCTTC. It specifies CASSLPPVGQGRGYTF.

This clone has just a few counts. The gene calls are TRBV5-1 and TRBJ2-2, with unresolved D. V was cut by 0 bases and J by 5 bases, with 8 bases left in between. Germline CDR1 reads SGHRS; CDR2 reads YFSETQ. CDR3 length equals 14 residues. CDR3 loop: CASSLEPSTGELFF. The CDR3 DNA reads as TGCGCCAGCAGCTTGGAACCTAGTACCGGGGAGCTGTTTTTT.

The V and J genes are TRBV19 and TRBJ1-1, with TRBD1 matching over 8 bases. CDR1 is LNHDA, CDR2 SQIVND, per germline (reference sequence). The CDR3 is 15 amino acids. V lost 9 bases to trimming and J lost 7 bases; unmatched junction nucleotides: 16. The CDR3 reads CASARSQTGVYEAFF. The CDR3 DNA reads as TGTGCCAGCGCCCGGTCCCAGACAGGGGTTTATGAAGCTTTCTTT.

This rearrangement joins TRBV2 to TRBJ2-1; a possible D gene is TRBD1 (7 bases). The germline V gene encodes CDR1 SNHLY and CDR2 FYNNEI. Trimming left V 5 bases short and J 3 bases short, with 14 bases between. The CDR3 has 15 amino acids. The CDR3 region is CASSTGQDYYNEQFF. The CDR3 region has the DNA TGTGCCAGCAGTACCGGACAGGACTACTACAATGAGCAGTTCTTC.

The chain uses TRBV6-5 and TRBJ1-2, with D tentatively TRBD1 (5 bases). Germline loops: CDR1 MNHEY, CDR2 SVGAGI. The V and J ends lost 0 bases and 3 bases respectively, with 11 bases between them. This CDR3 is built from 15 residues. In DNA form, the CDR3 reads TGTGCCAGCAGTTACTCTAGGGGTGTTTACTATGGCTACACCTTC. It translates to CASSYSRGVYYGYTF.

The rearrangement joins TRBV4-3 to TRBJ2-6; 11 nucleotides agree with TRBD1. The J segment lost 0 bases and the V segment lost 4 bases, leaving 11 bases of the junction unmatched. CDR1 and CDR2 (germline): LGHNA, YSLEER. The CDR3 is made up of 20 amino acids. The CDR3 DNA sequence: TGCGCCAGCAGCCGGATAACCGGACAGGGGGCGAACTCTGGGGCCAACGTCCTGACTTTC. It encodes CASSRITGQGANSGANVLTF.

This chain connects TRBV2 to TRBJ2-7; 11 bases map to TRBD1. The CDR3 is 15 residues long. With V trimmed by 5 bases and J by 1 base, 4 bases remained unmatched. In germline, CDR1 is SNHLY, CDR2 FYNNEI. In DNA, the CDR3 is TGTGCCAGCAGTACCGGGACAGGGGGATCCTACGAGCAGTACTTC. Amino acid sequence: CASSTGTGGSYEQYF.

This clone was seen just once. V and J are TRBV5-1 and TRBJ2-5; the match to TRBD2 covers 8 bases. This CDR3 comprises 13 residues. Germline V gene data show CDR1 as SGHRS and CDR2 as YFSETQ. Trimming cost V 2 bases and J 5 bases; bases outside gene matches: 2. CDR3 protein: CASSFGLAETQYF. The CDR3 DNA sequence: TGCGCCAGCAGCTTCGGACTAGCCGAGACCCAGTACTTC.

The chain combines TRBV5-1 with TRBJ2-5; 12 bases line up with TRBD1. The V gene end was trimmed by 4 bases and the J gene end by 3 bases; junction bases not matched to a gene: 10. CDR3 length: 17 residues. Germline loops: CDR1 SGHRS, CDR2 YFSETQ. This CDR3 reads CASSPGTGGPSEETQYF. As DNA, the CDR3 is TGCGCCAGCAGCCCCGGGACAGGGGGCCCTTCCGAAGAGACCCAGTACTTC.

In the case of this clone: Sequence at one end of the junction differs from germline and may be a read error. The V and J genes are TRBV7-9 and TRBJ1-6, with TRBD1 as a possible D gene (6 bases). The CDR3 consists of 17 residues. From germline, CDR1 is SEHNR and CDR2 FQNEAQ (reference sequence). CDR3 region: CSSTPMVDSDYNSPLHF. DNA for the CDR3: TGTTCCAGCACCCCGATGGTGGACAGTGATTATAATTCACCCCTCCACTTT.

The chain links TRBV4-2 to TRBJ2-3, with TRBD2 as a possible D gene (6 bases). V dropped 0 bases and J dropped 5 bases, with 15 bases sitting between them. This CDR3 is 16 amino acids long. In germline, CDR1 is LGHNA, CDR2 YNFKEQ. Here the CDR3 reads CASSQENGLAKDTQYF. Written as DNA, the CDR3 is TGTGCCAGCAGCCAAGAGAATGGTCTAGCGAAAGATACGCAGTATTTT.

V gene TRBV11-1 combines with J gene TRBJ1-1; weak D call: TRBD1 (5 bases). The germline gives CDR1 SGHAT, CDR2 FQDESV (reference sequence). The CDR3 covers 13 residues. V lost 2 bases and J lost 7, with 11 bases in between. The DNA for the CDR3 is TGTGCCAGCAGCTTAAGGGGAGGAATTGAAGCTTTCTTT. Translating gives CASSLRGGIEAFF.

V and J are TRBV7-8 and TRBJ1-5, with a possible D match to TRBD1 (5 bases). Trimming shortened V by 6 bases and J by 5 bases, and 11 bases separated the two germline ends. Looked up from germline, CDR1 is SGHVS and CDR2 is FQNEAQ. CDR3 size: 13 residues. The CDR3 DNA follows: TGTGCCAGCAGGGCCGGGGGGGATCAGCCCCAGCATTTT. Translated: CASRAGGDQPQHF.

J is TRBJ2-7 and V is TRBV7-2; 9 bases align to TRBD1. The last part of the DNA fits TRBJ2-1 better; the J call may be wrong. The CDR3 covers 15 residues. CDR1 is SGHTA, CDR2 FQGNSA, per germline. CDR3 sequence (DNA): TGTGCCAGCAGCTCCAACAGGGGGCTGTACAATGAGCAGTTCTTC. This encodes CASSSNRGLYNEQFF.

The CDR3 nucleotides are TGTGCCAGTAGTATAACGGGAGACCACAATGAGCAGTTCTTC. Amino acids: CASSITGDHNEQFF. The V call is TRBV19, the J call TRBJ2-1; the D gene is possibly TRBD2 (6 bases). Trimming stripped 2 bases from V and 5 bases from J, with 10 bases between. The CDR3 has 14 residues. The V gene's germline CDR1 is LNHDA and CDR2 SQIVND (reference sequence).